The present entry profiles one T cell receptor beta chain with its context. Its antigen remains unidentified. As for time point: newly diagnosed GD, antithyroid drugs for less than 3 months. From PBMCs, RNA was extracted and then used to make the TCR library. Germline CDR1 reads SQVTM; CDR2 reads ANQGSEA. V lost 3 bases and J 5 bases, leaving 14 bases between the germline ends. The CDR3 extends over 14 amino acids. The TCR beta library used iRepertoire HTBI primers with Arm-PCR amplification of CDR3. TCRdb independently ran MiXCR on the multiplex PCR reads; one entry per CDR3 protein. The table includes a few hundred thousand distinct CDR3 sequences, around 19% detected once. The data originate from a study of regulatory T cells in long-lasting Graves disease. Study findings and constraints: Those with persistent disease had in common more public clonotypes (more than 2,500) than new patients (roughly 970).

This same sample was also taken into another study, of T cells in Graves' hyperthyroidism and ophthalmopathy.

This receptor was obtained from a woman aged 30 to 39 with Graves disease. The sample was peripheral blood mononuclear cells (PBMCs), taken at new diagnosis, from a patient treated with antithyroid drugs. V and J are TRBV29-1 and TRBJ2-1, with D uncertain. The CDR3 here is CSVDGRARNNEQFF. CDR3 DNA sequence: TGCAGCGTTGATGGAAGGGCGAGGAACAATGAGCAGTTCTTC.